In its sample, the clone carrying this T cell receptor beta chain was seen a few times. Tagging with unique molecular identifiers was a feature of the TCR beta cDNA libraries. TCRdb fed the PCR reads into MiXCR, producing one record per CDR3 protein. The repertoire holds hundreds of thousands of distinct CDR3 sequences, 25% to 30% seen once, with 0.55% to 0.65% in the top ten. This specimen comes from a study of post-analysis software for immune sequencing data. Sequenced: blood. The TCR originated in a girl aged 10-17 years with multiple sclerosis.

The CDR3 region is CASSPTGGAGGIQETQYF. DNA for the CDR3: TGTGCCAGCAGTCCGACGGGTGGGGCAGGGGGTATACAAGAGACCCAGTACTTC. The genes are TRBV28 and TRBJ2-5; 7 bases line up with TRBD1. This CDR3 region has 18 residues. V was pared by 5 bases and J by 2 bases, with 17 bases of the junction left unmatched. Looked up from germline, CDR1 is MDHEN and CDR2 is SYDVKM.